Each of the 17 T cell receptor beta chains below was sequenced from the same sample in a study of T cell responses to AZD1222 COVID-19 vaccine. The repertoire was sequenced with immunoSEQ multiplex PCR; TCRdb's copy has only in-frame clones and lacks some. This sample has 120,000 to 150,000 clones; over 80% occur once, and the top ten carry approximately 3%. The input for sequencing was peripheral blood, taken on day 0 of MenACWY control vaccination. These receptors were obtained from an adult in good health.

J is TRBJ1-1 and V is TRBV5-5; D ambiguous. Looked up from germline, CDR1 is SGHKS and CDR2 is YYEKEE (reference sequence). Trimming removed 3 bases at V and 1 base at J, with 10 bases between. The CDR3 covers 14 residues. The CDR3 loop is CASSSFRRNTEAFF. The CDR3 DNA follows: TGTGCCAGCAGCTCGTTTCGGAGGAACACTGAAGCTTTCTTT.

V and J are TRBV5-1 and TRBJ2-1, with D unresolved. CDR1 and CDR2 from the germline V gene are SGHRS and YFSETQ. CDR3 size: 11 residues. Trimming stripped 4 bases from V and 7 bases from J, with 6 bases between. The DNA for the CDR3 is TGCGCCAGCAGCGTCAAGAATGAGCAGTTCTTC. Its protein is CASSVKNEQFF.

In its sample, this clone was seen a few times. The chain recombines TRBV28 with TRBJ2-4; D tentatively reads TRBD1 or TRBD2 (5 bases each). Germline V gene lookup returns CDR1 MDHEN and CDR2 SYDVKM. The ends were cut back, 3 bases at V and 0 bases at J, with 24 bases in the middle. This CDR3 comprises 20 residues. The DNA for the CDR3 is TGTGCCAGCAGTTTGAGGGCAGGGAGCCCTAGAAACTTAGCCAAAAACATTCAGTACTTC. Protein product: CASSLRAGSPRNLAKNIQYF.

The rearrangement links TRBV6-1 to TRBJ2-2; 8 nucleotides align to TRBD2. The CDR3 runs 16 residues. V lost 3 bases to trimming and J lost 4 bases; unmatched junction nucleotides: 7. Germline V CDR1 and CDR2: MNHNS, SASEGT. CDR3 DNA: TGTGCCAGCAGTGACCCGGGACTAGGGGGCACCGGGGAGCTGTTTTTT. Residues: CASSDPGLGGTGELFF.

The chain uses TRBV7-2 and TRBJ1-4; D may be TRBD1 (5 bases). The CDR3 sequence is 15 residues long. Trimming removed 5 bases from V and 1 base from J, with 11 bases in between. Germline CDR1 and CDR2: SGHTA and FQGNSA. The chain's CDR3 is CASSPMRGTNEKLFF. Here the CDR3 DNA reads TGTGCCAGCAGCCCTATGAGGGGAACTAATGAAAAACTGTTTTTT.

This clone was seen just once. Here the CDR3 reads CASSSTGTAYGYTF. In DNA form, the CDR3 reads TGTGCCAGTAGTAGTACCGGGACAGCCTATGGCTACACCTTC. The chain has TRBV19 and TRBJ1-2; TRBD1 aligns across 7 bases. CDR3 length equals 14 residues. The V gene's germline CDR1 is LNHDA and CDR2 SQIVND (reference sequence). The V and J ends lost 4 bases and 4 bases, in that order; junction bases with no gene match: 6.

The rearrangement links TRBV6-2 or TRBV6-3 to TRBJ2-3, with 9 bases identical to TRBD2. CDR3 length: 17 residues. Germline CDR1 and CDR2: MNHEY and SVGEGT. V shed 0 bases, J shed 4 bases, and the junction held 8 bases outside the gene matches. The CDR3 sequence: CASSYSGTSFRPDTQYF. The CDR3 DNA is TGTGCCAGCAGTTACTCCGGGACTAGCTTCCGCCCAGATACGCAGTATTTT.

V and J are TRBV7-9 and TRBJ2-3; 9 bases are shared with TRBD2. V gave up 0 bases and J gave up 4 bases; unmatched junction bases: 5. The CDR3 is 16 amino acids. Germline V CDR1 and CDR2: SEHNR, FQNEAQ (reference sequence). The CDR3 protein is CASSLARGGVADTQYF. In DNA form, the CDR3 reads TGTGCCAGCAGCTTAGCGCGGGGGGGAGTAGCAGATACGCAGTATTTT.

V usage is TRBV3-1 (or the pseudogene TRBV3-2) and J usage is TRBJ1-1, with 7 bases identical to TRBD1. Germline CDR1 reads LGHDT; CDR2 reads YNNKEL (reference sequence). The CDR3 runs to 14 residues. J lost 2 bases, V lost 2 bases, and 2 bases had no gene match. Written as DNA, the CDR3 is TGTGCCAGCAGCCAACGGGACAGAAACACTGAAGCTTTCTTT. This gives the protein CASSQRDRNTEAFF.

The CDR3: CASRSTDTDTQYF. The CDR3 DNA reads as TGTGCCAGCAGGTCTACAGACACAGATACGCAGTATTTT. V is TRBV6-6 and J is TRBJ2-3; D is uncertain. Between the trimmed V and J ends, which lost 6 bases and 2 bases, there was a span of 9 bases. The germline V gene has CDR1 MNHNY and CDR2 SVGAGI (reference sequence). This CDR3 has 13 amino acids.

The chain recombines TRBV11-1 with TRBJ1-1; D uncertain. Trimming shortened V by 1 base and J by 1 base, and 4 bases separated the two germline ends. The germline gives CDR1 SGHAT, CDR2 FQDESV (reference sequence). CDR3 size: 13 residues. CDR3 in DNA: TGTGCCAGCAGCTTAGGGGCGAACACTGAAGCTTTCTTT. This codes for CASSLGANTEAFF.

This clone was found many times. This rearrangement joins TRBV7-9 to TRBJ2-7, with D possibly matching TRBD2 (6 bases). CDR1 and CDR2 (germline): SEHNR, FQNEAQ (reference sequence). The CDR3 is made up of 12 amino acids. Trimming removed 5 bases at V and 4 bases at J, with 9 bases between. Written as DNA, the CDR3 is TGTGCCAGCAGCACCGGGACTTACGAGCAGTACTTC. Its translation is CASSTGTYEQYF. The whole variable domain, remainder taken from reference TRBV7-9 and TRBJ2-7, is DTGVSQNPRHKITKRGQNVTFRCDPISEHNRLYWYRQTLGQGPEFLTYFQNEAQLEKSRLLSDRFSAERPKGSFSTLEIQRTEQGDSAMYLCASSTGTYEQYFGPGTRLTVT.

The J gene is TRBJ1-5, the V gene TRBV2; unclear D gene. Trimming cost V 3 bases and J 2 bases, with 11 bases left between them. The CDR3 spans 15 residues. Germline CDR1 and CDR2: SNHLY and FYNNEI. CDR3 sequence: CASSDRVGGNQPQHF. DNA of the CDR3: TGTGCCAGCAGTGATCGGGTCGGGGGCAATCAGCCCCAGCATTTT.

The chain joins TRBV27 to TRBJ1-5, with a weak D call TRBD1 (5 bases). The CDR3 consists of 15 residues. Looked up from germline, CDR1 is MNHEY and CDR2 is SMNVEV (reference sequence). The germline V and J ends were trimmed by 6 bases and 4 bases, with 16 bases remaining between them. The CDR3 sequence is CASRHTGRKNQPQHF. The CDR3 DNA is TGTGCCAGCAGACATACAGGACGGAAGAATCAGCCCCAGCATTTT.

This chain connects TRBV5-1 to TRBJ2-2; 8 nucleotides line up with TRBD1. Germline CDR1 reads SGHRS; CDR2 reads YFSETQ. J lost 1 base, V lost 6 bases, and 2 bases had no gene match. This CDR3 comprises 14 residues. The CDR3, as DNA: TGCGCCAGCAAGGGACAGGTGAACACCGGGGAGCTGTTTTTT. It codes for CASKGQVNTGELFF.

The rearrangement uses TRBV21-1 and TRBJ1-2. TRBV21-1 is recorded as a pseudogene. The CDR3 is 8 amino acids. The CDR3 here is CASGGYTF. The CDR3 nucleotides are TGTGCCTCCGGGGGCTACACCTTC.

This chain joins TRBV18 and TRBJ2-3, with D perhaps TRBD2 (5 bases). Germline loops: CDR1 KGHSH, CDR2 LQKENI. This CDR3 region has 12 residues. V shed 6 bases and J shed 2 bases, with 6 bases lying between them. The chain's CDR3 is CASSRATDTQYF. As DNA, the CDR3 is TGTGCCAGCTCGCGGGCCACAGATACGCAGTATTTT.